A single sample is the source of the 20 T cell receptor beta chains below, sequenced in a study of blood T cell repertoires in COVID-19. Sequenced by immunoSEQ multiplex PCR; TCRdb stores in-frame clones only, minus some. This sample has 190,000 or so clones, with 85% to 90% found just once. The sample consisted of peripheral blood. Every receptor here comes from a woman in her 70s with acute or convalescent COVID-19.

The genes are TRBV15 and TRBJ2-1; D ambiguous. Trimming shortened V by 5 bases and J by 7 bases, and 6 bases separated the two germline ends. The CDR3 spans 11 residues. The V gene's germline CDR1 is LNHNV and CDR2 YYDKDF (reference sequence). As DNA, the CDR3 is TGTGCCACCAGCTCCGTGAATGAGCAGTTCTTC. It encodes CATSSVNEQFF. The entire variable domain, with the rest obtained from reference TRBV15 and TRBJ2-1, is as follows: DAMVIQNPRYQVTQFGKPVTLSCSQTLNHNVMYWYQQKSSQAPKLLFHYYDKDFNNEADTPDNFQSRRPNTSFCFLDIRSPGLGDTAMYLCATSSVNEQFFGPGTRLTVL.

This clone was detected only a few times. This chain links TRBV28 with TRBJ2-7; D may be TRBD1 (6 bases). Germline assignment: CDR1 MDHEN and CDR2 SYDVKM. Trimming stripped 4 bases from V and 5 bases from J, with 6 bases between. The CDR3 spans 11 residues. CDR3 bases: TGTGCCAGCAGTTGGGGGCACGAGCAGTACTTC. It encodes CASSWGHEQYF.

The V gene is TRBV7-6, the J gene TRBJ1-1, with D hard to call. Trimming pared 1 base from V and 1 base from J, leaving 10 bases between. CDR3 length: 15 amino acids. CDR1 and CDR2 (germline): SGHVS, FNYEAQ. DNA for the CDR3: TGTGCCAGCAGCTTAGTCCAGGCCCCGAACACTGAAGCTTTCTTT. As protein: CASSLVQAPNTEAFF.

This chain joins TRBV5-1 and TRBJ2-1, with D perhaps TRBD2 (6 bases). The CDR3 runs to 12 residues. V dropped 5 bases and J dropped 6 bases, with 9 bases sitting between them. In germline, CDR1 is SGHRS, CDR2 YFSETQ. DNA of the CDR3: TGCGCCAGCAGTCGGGAGCTCAATGAGCAGTTCTTC. Translating it yields CASSRELNEQFF.

The J gene is TRBJ2-2, the V gene TRBV5-1; 14 bases align to TRBD2. The CDR3 sequence is 15 residues long. Germline V gene data show CDR1 as SGHRS and CDR2 as YFSETQ. V dropped 5 bases and J dropped 6; count of bases not matched to a gene: 3. DNA of the CDR3: TGCGCCAGCAGTTCGGGACTAGCGGGAGCCGGGGAGCTGTTTTTT. It translates to CASSSGLAGAGELFF.

This sequence joins TRBV15 and TRBJ1-2, with 9 positions matching TRBD1. The CDR3 is 16 residues long. The germline V gene has CDR1 LNHNV and CDR2 YYDKDF (reference sequence). The J segment lost 8 bases and the V segment lost 0 bases, leaving 10 bases of the junction unmatched. The CDR3 sequence is CATSRDGTGKEYGYTF. DNA of the CDR3: TGTGCCACCAGCAGAGATGGGACAGGGAAAGAGTACGGCTACACCTTC.

The chain links TRBV28 to TRBJ1-2; maybe TRBD1 (5 bases). V lost 6 bases and J lost 5, with 13 bases in between. Germline CDR1 reads MDHEN; CDR2 reads SYDVKM. CDR3 length: 13 amino acids. CDR3 nucleotides: TGTGCCAGCAGCCTGGGGACTTCTTATGGCTACACCTTC. Its translation is CASSLGTSYGYTF.

This clone showed up just a few times. V and J are TRBV4-3 and TRBJ1-1; a possible D gene is TRBD1 (6 bases). Trimming stripped 3 bases from V and 3 bases from J, with 23 bases between. The CDR3 contains 18 residues. CDR1 is LGHNA and CDR2 is YSLEER in the germline V gene. CDR3 protein: CASSQEGGAGGLYTEAFF. Here the CDR3 DNA reads TGCGCCAGCAGCCAGGAAGGCGGGGCGGGGGGGCTATACACTGAAGCTTTCTTT.

This clone was observed a handful of times. The chain is built from TRBV2 and TRBJ2-1, with 10 bases aligning to TRBD1. This CDR3 has 14 amino acids. Trimming cost V 5 bases and J 9 bases; bases outside gene matches: 7. The V gene's germline CDR1 is SNHLY and CDR2 FYNNEI. The CDR3 loop is CASSSGTGVFEQFF. CDR3 DNA: TGTGCCAGCAGTTCCGGGACAGGGGTATTTGAGCAGTTCTTC.

The chain employs TRBV6-6 and TRBJ2-5, with TRBD1 as a possible D gene (6 bases). Trimming took off 2 bases at V and 9 bases at J, with 16 bases between the two ends. Per germline, CDR1 MNHNY and CDR2 SVGAGI (reference sequence). CDR3 size: 14 residues. The CDR3 bases are TGTGCCAGCAGTTACCCAGGGGAAAATGGGGCCCAGTACTTC. Translating it yields CASSYPGENGAQYF.

The chain joins TRBV3-1 (or the pseudogene TRBV3-2) to TRBJ2-2; 9 nucleotides align to TRBD2. CDR1 and CDR2 from the germline V gene are LGHDT and YNNKEL (reference sequence). This CDR3 is built from 16 residues. The V and J ends lost 4 bases and 2 bases, in that order; junction bases with no gene match: 5. The CDR3 sequence is CASSLYSGRNTGELFF. The DNA for the CDR3 is TGTGCCAGCAGCCTCTATAGCGGGAGAAACACCGGGGAGCTGTTTTTT.

J is TRBJ1-1 and V is TRBV7-2; D not resolved. Germline CDR1 SGHTA, CDR2 FQGNSA. Trimming removed 3 bases from V and 1 base from J, with 12 bases in between. The CDR3 consists of 15 residues. Here the CDR3 reads CASSFSGAGNTEAFF. CDR3 DNA sequence: TGTGCCAGCAGCTTCTCGGGAGCCGGGAACACTGAAGCTTTCTTT.

The chain recombines TRBV9 with TRBJ2-1; 8 bases align to TRBD2. Trimming took 3 bases from V and 7 from J; bases not matched to a gene: 12. Germline V gives CDR1 SGDLS, CDR2 YYNGEE. The CDR3 consists of 16 residues. This chain's CDR3 is CASSAPGLVVKNEQFF. In DNA form, the CDR3 reads TGTGCCAGCAGCGCTCCGGGACTAGTCGTCAAAAATGAGCAGTTCTTC.

CDR3 sequence reads: CASSYRGGSVNEQFF. The CDR3 DNA follows: TGTGCCAGCAGCTACCGGGGGGGTAGCGTGAATGAGCAGTTCTTC. V is TRBV7-2 and J is TRBJ2-1; 8 bases fit TRBD2. J lost 7 bases, V lost 4 bases, and 9 bases had no gene match. The CDR3 extends over 15 amino acids. Germline-derived CDR1 and CDR2 are SGHTA and FQGNSA.

This rearrangement joins TRBV6-6 to TRBJ2-1; 7 bases are a match to TRBD2. The germline V gene has CDR1 MNHNY and CDR2 SVGAGI (reference sequence). The CDR3 spans 16 residues. V was pared by 5 bases and J by 0 bases, with 7 bases of the junction left unmatched. The CDR3 DNA reads as TGTGCCAGCAGTACCCAGCGGGGCCCCTCCTACAATGAGCAGTTCTTC. Amino acid sequence: CASSTQRGPSYNEQFF.

The gene calls are TRBV14 and TRBJ2-7; D is possibly TRBD1 (6 bases). Looked up from germline, CDR1 is SGHDN and CDR2 is FVKESK. CDR3 size: 14 residues. The germline V and J ends were trimmed by 10 bases and 3 bases, with 19 bases remaining between them. In DNA, the CDR3 is TGTGCCACCGAGGGTACGGGACACATCTACGAGCAGTACTTC. Translated: CATEGTGHIYEQYF.

This rearrangement joins TRBV7-8 to TRBJ1-1, with D perhaps TRBD1 (6 bases). With 0 bases removed from V and 8 bases from J, the gap between germline ends came to 16 bases. The CDR3 is made up of 15 amino acids. CDR1 is SGHVS and CDR2 is FQNEAQ in the germline V gene. The DNA for the CDR3 is TGTGCCAGCAGCTTAGCGCAGGGGCGCTTTCTCGAAGCTTTCTTT. Translating it yields CASSLAQGRFLEAFF.

This clone was found a few times. Other DNA sequences from this sample encode an identical CDR3 as well. This chain links TRBV5-1 with TRBJ2-2; 9 nucleotides line up with TRBD1. The ends lost 3 bases at V and 5 bases at J; junction bases unmatched: 5. In germline, CDR1 is SGHRS, CDR2 YFSETQ. There are 15 residues in the CDR3. Here the CDR3 DNA reads TGCGCCAGCAGCTCACAGGGGGCGTGGACCGGGGAGCTGTTTTTT. It yields the protein CASSSQGAWTGELFF.

This chain uses TRBV11-3 with TRBJ2-1, with 10 nucleotides matching TRBD2. Losses at the gene ends were 2 bases for V and 0 bases for J; bases not matched to a gene: 4. CDR3 length: 17 amino acids. Germline CDR1 SGHNT, CDR2 YENEEA. The CDR3 loop is CASSLLAGGSSYNEQFF. CDR3 bases: TGTGCCAGCAGCTTATTAGCGGGAGGTAGCTCCTACAATGAGCAGTTCTTC.

This chain connects TRBV6-5 to TRBJ1-5; no reliable D call. Germline V CDR1 and CDR2: MNHEY, SVGAGI. V dropped 7 bases and J dropped 2 bases, with 15 bases sitting between them. The CDR3 loop spans 15 amino acids. The CDR3 loop reads CASTLRGNGNQPQHF. For the CDR3, the DNA is TGTGCCAGCACCCTACGAGGGAATGGCAATCAGCCCCAGCATTTT.